This T cell receptor (beta chain) was recovered during a study of a mutant IDH1 vaccine in newly diagnosed glioma. Assay: immunoSEQ multiplex PCR; the TCRdb copy retains only in-frame clones and omits some. The data hold 82,000 or so clones, with approximately 85% observed a single time. Indicated time point: week 23, last vaccination. Doses of 300 ug of mutant IDH1 20-mer peptide were given with topical imiquimod. Trimming cost V 6 bases and J 4 bases; bases outside gene matches: 8. CDR3 length equals 14 residues. The germline V gene has CDR1 MNHNS and CDR2 SASEGT. As regards this clone: Its antigen is unknown.

The specimen was PBMCs, collected from a glioma patient whose treatment included an IDH1 peptide vaccine. The chain links TRBV6-1 to TRBJ1-1, with 7 bases fitting TRBD1. The source is a man aged 30-40 years with glioma. Some clones in this sample may be carry-over from other donors' samples. The CDR3 sequence is CASSHRQGATEAFF. The CDR3 DNA is TGTGCCAGCAGCCATAGACAGGGAGCCACTGAAGCTTTCTTT.